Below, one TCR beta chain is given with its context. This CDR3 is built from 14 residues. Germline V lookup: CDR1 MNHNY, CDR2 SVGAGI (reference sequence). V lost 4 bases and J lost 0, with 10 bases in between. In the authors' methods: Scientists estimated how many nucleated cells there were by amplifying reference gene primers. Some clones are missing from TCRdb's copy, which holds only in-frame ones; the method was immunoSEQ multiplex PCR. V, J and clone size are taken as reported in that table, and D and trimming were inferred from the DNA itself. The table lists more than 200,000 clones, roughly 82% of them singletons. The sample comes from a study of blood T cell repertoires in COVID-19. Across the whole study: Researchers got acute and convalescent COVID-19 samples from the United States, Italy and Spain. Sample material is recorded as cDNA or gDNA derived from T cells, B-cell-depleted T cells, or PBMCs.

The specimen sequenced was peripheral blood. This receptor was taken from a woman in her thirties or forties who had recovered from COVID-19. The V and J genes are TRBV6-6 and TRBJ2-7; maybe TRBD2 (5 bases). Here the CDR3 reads CASSLQRNSYEQYF. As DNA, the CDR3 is TGTGCCAGCAGTTTGCAGCGGAACTCCTACGAGCAGTACTTC.